This T cell receptor beta chain was observed in a study of blood T cells in healthy people across ages. Of note for this clonotype: Its antigen remains unidentified.

The germline CDR1 and CDR2 sequences are SGDLS and YYNGEE. The CDR3 runs 14 residues. A second PCR of roughly 7 to 11 cycles used a sample-barcoded 5' primer and a J-beta primer mix. Each CDR3 protein gets one entry after TCRdb re-called the 5' RACE reads with MiXCR. Here the sample spans 250,000 to 300,000 distinct CDR3 sequences, roughly 26% being singletons. Study results and caveats: The fall in TCR beta diversity per million T cells was roughly linear with age.

The chain has TRBV9 and TRBJ2-7, with 16 bases aligning to TRBD2. The J call may be incorrect, as the DNA end agrees better with TRBJ2-1. This clonotype was sampled from a woman in her 70s in good health. The sample comprised blood. The CDR3 DNA reads TGTGCCAGCGGAGGGACTAGCGGGAGGGGTGAGCAGTTCTTC. Its translation is CASGGTSGRGEQFF.